The 32 T cell receptor beta chains below all came from one sample that was sequenced in a study of CD8 T cell repertoires and HIV-1 epitope variants. Generated by immunoSEQ multiplex PCR, the TCRdb table keeps only in-frame clones and is missing some. The top ten clones hold around a quarter of a sample with some 100,000 clones, roughly four fifths of them seen once. Sequencing used uncultured baseline CD8+ T cells from peripheral blood mononuclear cells (PBMCs). The receptors come from a male donor with HIV.

The chain is built from TRBV14 and TRBJ1-4; possibly TRBD1 for D (5 bases). The CDR3 runs 17 residues. Germline V gene lookup returns CDR1 SGHDN and CDR2 FVKESK. Deletions cut 5 bases from V and 7 bases from J, with 23 bases between. The CDR3 sequence is CASSGRVGAQEFEKLFF. The CDR3 DNA reads TGTGCCAGCAGCGGCCGTGTAGGGGCGCAGGAGTTTGAAAAACTGTTTTTT.

This chain links TRBV7-9 with TRBJ1-2; a possible D gene is TRBD1 (5 bases). The germline CDR1 and CDR2 sequences are SEHNR and FQNEAQ (reference sequence). Trimming shortened V by 5 bases and J by 2 bases, and 15 bases separated the two germline ends. This CDR3 is 15 amino acids long. DNA of the CDR3: TGTGCCAGCAGCCCGACGGGGGTTCGGAACTATGGCTACACCTTC. Translated, it gives CASSPTGVRNYGYTF.

This clone was seen only a few times. The chain couples TRBV7-8 to TRBJ2-1; a weak D match, TRBD1 (5 bases). The CDR3 is made up of 12 amino acids. The V end lost 3 bases, the J end lost 8 bases, and 8 bases lay between the germline ends. CDR1 and CDR2 (germline): SGHVS, FQNEAQ. The CDR3: CASSFRVDEQFF. DNA for the CDR3: TGTGCCAGCAGCTTCAGGGTAGATGAGCAGTTCTTC.

The J gene is TRBJ2-5, the V gene TRBV27; the match to TRBD1 covers 12 bases. The last part of the DNA fits TRBJ2-7 better; the J call may be wrong. This CDR3 has 15 residues. Germline V gene sequence: CDR1 MNHEY, CDR2 SMNVEV (reference sequence). Here the CDR3 DNA reads TGTGCCAGCAGGGACCTCGGGACAGGGGGCCACGAGCAGTACTTC. Protein sequence: CASRDLGTGGHEQYF.

The count of this clone is one. This sequence joins TRBV6-1 and TRBJ2-7; D is perhaps TRBD1 (6 bases). Deletions cut 4 bases from V and 0 bases from J, with 13 bases between. Looked up from germline, CDR1 is MNHNS and CDR2 is SASEGT. This CDR3 has 15 amino acids. CDR3 DNA: TGTGCCAGCAGTGCCGGACAGAGGAGCTCCTACGAGCAGTACTTC. Translating gives CASSAGQRSSYEQYF.

The J gene is TRBJ2-3, the V gene TRBV10-3; D perhaps matches TRBD2 (6 bases). Trimming pared 3 bases from V and 1 base from J, leaving 11 bases between. Germline CDR1 and CDR2: ENHRY and SYGVKD. CDR3 length: 15 residues. CDR3: CAISEGGLGTDTQYF. The CDR3 DNA reads as TGTGCCATCAGTGAAGGAGGGTTAGGCACAGATACGCAGTATTTT.

This clone has just a few counts. The chain combines TRBV19 with TRBJ2-1; possible D gene TRBD2, 5 bases. V lost 8 bases to trimming and J lost 9 bases, with 17 bases between them. The CDR3 totals 13 residues. In germline, CDR1 is LNHDA, CDR2 SQIVND (reference sequence). The CDR3 loop reads CASAYWELGEQFF. The CDR3 coding sequence is TGTGCCAGTGCCTATTGGGAGCTGGGTGAGCAGTTCTTC.

The rearrangement uses TRBV9 and TRBJ2-1; 12 nucleotides line up with TRBD2. Germline V gene data show CDR1 as SGDLS and CDR2 as YYNGEE. The CDR3 contains 16 residues. The V and J ends lost 2 bases and 6 bases, in that order; junction bases with no gene match: 6. This chain's CDR3 is CASSVLAGGQGNEQFF. The CDR3 bases are TGTGCCAGCAGCGTGCTAGCGGGGGGGCAGGGCAATGAGCAGTTCTTC.

The V call is TRBV14, the J call TRBJ1-4; D uncertain. Trimming pared 4 bases from V and 8 bases from J, leaving 5 bases between. Germline CDR1 is SGHDN and CDR2 is FVKESK. This CDR3 spans 11 amino acids. This chain's CDR3 is CASSRREKLFF. The CDR3 DNA sequence: TGTGCCAGCAGCCGGCGGGAAAAACTGTTTTTT.

This chain's CDR3 is CASSLRTAAYEQYF. In nucleotides, the CDR3 is TGCGCCAGCAGCCTTAGGACGGCGGCCTACGAGCAGTACTTC. The genes are TRBV5-1 and TRBJ2-7; D is unresolved. The CDR3 has 14 amino acids. With 4 bases removed from V and 2 bases from J, the gap between germline ends came to 13 bases. Per the germline V gene, CDR1 is SGHRS and CDR2 is YFSETQ.

The CDR3 reads CASSFSGARETQYF. CDR3 sequence (DNA): TGTGCCAGCAGCTTCTCTGGGGCTCGAGAGACCCAGTACTTC. The chain employs TRBV5-6 and TRBJ2-5, with a tentative D call TRBD1 (5 bases). Germline CDR1 and CDR2: SGHDT and YYEEEE. The V end lost 2 bases, the J end lost 4 bases, and 12 bases lay between the germline ends. CDR3 length: 14 amino acids.

V gene TRBV28 combines with J gene TRBJ1-1; a possible D gene is TRBD1 (5 bases). The length of the CDR3 is 14 residues. The germline gives CDR1 MDHEN, CDR2 SYDVKM. Trimming left V 5 bases short and J 2 bases short, with 12 bases between. CDR3 in DNA: TGTGCCAGCAGTGCCCTGGGGGATAACACTGAAGCTTTCTTT. It codes for CASSALGDNTEAFF.

The chain uses TRBV5-1 and TRBJ2-3; D tentatively fits TRBD1 or TRBD2 (5 bases each). The CDR3 is 17 amino acids. The V gene's germline CDR1 is SGHRS and CDR2 YFSETQ. The germline V and J ends were trimmed by 1 base and 5 bases, with 20 bases remaining between them. CDR3 residues: CASSLLRGGAEVDTQYF. The CDR3 DNA sequence: TGCGCCAGCAGCTTGCTACGGGGTGGGGCAGAGGTAGATACGCAGTATTTT.

V usage is TRBV7-2 and J usage is TRBJ1-2, with 12 bases that match TRBD1. There are 15 residues in the CDR3. J lost 8 bases, V lost 0 bases, and 4 bases had no gene match. Looked up from germline, CDR1 is SGHTA and CDR2 is FQGNSA. The CDR3 region has the DNA TGTGCCAGCAGCTTAGCGGGGACAGGGGGCCGCGGCTACACCTTC. Its protein product is CASSLAGTGGRGYTF.

The chain uses TRBV1 and TRBJ2-5; TRBD2 is the table's D call and was not checked against the DNA. TRBV1 is listed as a pseudogene. This CDR3 spans 16 amino acids. DNA for the CDR3: TGCACCAGCAGACGACTAGCGGGGGTGGAACAAGAGACCCAGTACTTC. The encoded protein is CTSRRLAGVEQETQYF.

The V call is TRBV28, the J call TRBJ2-7, with D uncertain. Germline V gene sequence: CDR1 MDHEN, CDR2 SYDVKM. The CDR3 has 14 residues. The V end lost 5 bases, the J end lost 2 bases, and 13 bases lay between the germline ends. The CDR3 loop reads CASSVGGRTYEQYF. The CDR3 bases are TGTGCCAGCAGTGTGGGCGGCCGAACCTACGAGCAGTACTTC.

This chain joins TRBV19 and TRBJ2-3, with 12 bases fitting TRBD2. V shed 6 bases and J 0 bases; nucleotides not matched to a gene: 10. There are 18 residues in the CDR3. The germline V gene encodes CDR1 LNHDA and CDR2 SQIVND (reference sequence). The CDR3 is CASSGGTSGSPSTDTQYF. The CDR3, as DNA: TGTGCCAGTAGCGGCGGGACTAGCGGGTCCCCTAGCACAGATACGCAGTATTTT. Together with reference TRBV19 and TRBJ2-3, the CDR3 gives the full variable domain: DGGITQSPKYLFRKEGQNVTLSCEQNLNHDAMYWYRQDPGQGLRLIYYSQIVNDFQKGDIAEGYSVSREKKESFPLTVTSAQKNPTAFYLCASSGGTSGSPSTDTQYFGPGTRLTVL.

V is TRBV7-2 and J is TRBJ1-3, with no clear D. The germline gives CDR1 SGHTA, CDR2 FQGNSA. With 1 base removed from V and 4 bases from J, the gap between germline ends came to 20 bases. The CDR3 covers 18 residues. The CDR3 DNA sequence: TGTGCCAGCAGCTTAGTTAGTTTGGCCGCCACTTACGGAAACACCATATATTTT. Translation: CASSLVSLAATYGNTIYF.

Concerning this clone: At one end the junction does not follow the germline gene, possibly because of a read error. The rearrangement links TRBV11-2 to TRBJ2-3, with D perhaps matching TRBD2 (5 bases). The CDR3 extends over 14 amino acids. Germline-derived CDR1 and CDR2 are SGHAT and FQNNGV. CDR3: CASSLDRGPDTQYF. CDR3 DNA: TGTGCCAGCAGCCTAGATAGAGGGCCAGATACGCAGTATTTT. Full variable domain (remainder filled in from reference TRBV11-2 and TRBJ2-3): EAGVAQSPRYKIIEKRQSVAFWCNPISGHATLYWYQQILGQGPKLLIQFQNNGVVDDSQLPKDRFSAERLKGVDSTLKIQPAKLEDSAVYLCASSLDRGPDTQYFGPGTRLTVL.

The genes are TRBV5-8 and TRBJ2-3; D gene unclear. The CDR3 covers 16 residues. V was shortened by 2 bases and J by 1 base, with 14 bases between the two germline ends. Germline V lookup: CDR1 SGHTS, CDR2 YDEGEE. This chain's CDR3 is CASSLMGMGGTDTQYF. CDR3 in DNA: TGTGCCAGCAGCTTAATGGGGATGGGTGGCACAGATACGCAGTATTTT.

The rearrangement joins TRBV9 to TRBJ2-3, with D possibly being TRBD1 (6 bases). V was clipped by 0 bases and J by 5 bases, with 10 bases between them. CDR1 is SGDLS and CDR2 is YYNGEE in the germline V gene. This CDR3 contains 14 residues. This chain's CDR3 is CASSVGGPGDTQYF. CDR3 nucleotide sequence: TGTGCCAGCAGCGTAGGGGGGCCGGGAGATACGCAGTATTTT.

The rearrangement uses TRBV25-1 and TRBJ1-2; D is ambiguous. Germline V gene data show CDR1 as MGHDK and CDR2 as SYGVNS. Trimming cost V 6 bases and J 3 bases, with 5 bases left between them. CDR3 length: 11 residues. The CDR3 sequence is CASRTDYGYTF. The CDR3 nucleotides are TGTGCCAGCAGGACGGACTATGGCTACACCTTC.

The rearrangement uses TRBV11-2 and TRBJ1-6; a weak D match, TRBD1 (5 bases). Trimming left V 2 bases short and J 10 bases short, with 9 bases between. Germline CDR1 reads SGHAT; CDR2 reads FQNNGV. The CDR3 spans 13 residues. The CDR3 protein is CASSLQGSSPLHF. In DNA form, the CDR3 reads TGTGCCAGCAGCTTACAGGGATCCTCACCCCTCCACTTT.

The chain uses TRBV15 and TRBJ2-1; TRBD1 is a possible D gene (5 bases). Per germline, CDR1 LNHNV and CDR2 YYDKDF (reference sequence). This CDR3 has 14 residues. V lost 3 bases and J 5 bases, leaving 11 bases between the germline ends. For the CDR3, the DNA is TGTGCCACCAGCAGGAGGCTGACAGACAATGAGCAGTTCTTC. Protein sequence: CATSRRLTDNEQFF. Supplemented by reference TRBV15 and TRBJ2-1, the full variable domain reads DAMVIQNPRYQVTQFGKPVTLSCSQTLNHNVMYWYQQKSSQAPKLLFHYYDKDFNNEADTPDNFQSRRPNTSFCFLDIRSPGLGDTAMYLCATSRRLTDNEQFFGPGTRLTVL.

This clone appeared a single time. This rearrangement joins TRBV5-1 to TRBJ1-1, with a tentative D call TRBD1 (6 bases). The germline CDR1 and CDR2 sequences are SGHRS and YFSETQ. The V and J ends lost 3 bases and 0 bases respectively, with 9 bases between them. CDR3 size: 14 residues. The CDR3 reads CASSSGVMNTEAFF. For the CDR3, the DNA is TGCGCCAGCAGCTCAGGGGTAATGAACACTGAAGCTTTCTTT.

The rearrangement joins TRBV25-1 to TRBJ2-7, with TRBD1 as a possible D gene (5 bases). Trimming left V 4 bases short and J 0 bases short, with 10 bases between. Germline CDR1 and CDR2: MGHDK and SYGVNS. The CDR3 consists of 14 residues. The CDR3 spells CASSAPTDSYEQYF. The CDR3 nucleotides read TGTGCCAGCAGTGCCCCGACAGACTCCTACGAGCAGTACTTC.

The chain carries TRBV2 and TRBJ1-5, with TRBD1 as a possible D gene (6 bases). The V and J ends lost 3 bases and 4 bases respectively, with 16 bases between them. The V gene's germline CDR1 is SNHLY and CDR2 FYNNEI. CDR3 length equals 16 residues. CDR3 coding DNA: TGTGCCAGCAGTGAGGACAGCACAGCTCTTAATCAGCCCCAGCATTTT. Protein product: CASSEDSTALNQPQHF.

The chain combines TRBV6-5 with TRBJ1-6; D unresolved. CDR3 length equals 15 residues. Germline-derived CDR1 and CDR2 are MNHEY and SVGAGI. Trimming took off 5 bases at V and 5 bases at J, with 13 bases between the two ends. The CDR3, as DNA: TGTGCCAGCAGTAAGTGGACCGAAGATAATTCACCCCTCCACTTT. It encodes CASSKWTEDNSPLHF.

The chain carries TRBV27 and TRBJ2-6; the match to TRBD1 covers 8 bases. Germline V gives CDR1 MNHEY, CDR2 SMNVEV (reference sequence). The CDR3 is 14 residues long. V lost 4 bases, J lost 11 bases, and 7 bases stayed unmatched. The CDR3 reads CASSYGQGVDVLTF. The CDR3 DNA follows: TGTGCCAGCAGTTACGGACAGGGAGTCGACGTCCTGACTTTC. The variable domain in full, completed from reference TRBV27 and TRBJ2-6, reads EAQVTQNPRYLITVTGKKLTVTCSQNMNHEYMSWYRQDPGLGLRQIYYSMNVEVTDKGDVPEGYKVSRKEKRNFPLILESPSPNQTSLYFCASSYGQGVDVLTFGAGSRLTVL.

V and J are TRBV27 and TRBJ2-1; 9 nucleotides align to TRBD2. J lost 5 bases, V lost 5 bases, and 7 bases had no gene match. The CDR3 sequence is 15 residues long. Per the germline V gene, CDR1 is MNHEY and CDR2 is SMNVEV (reference sequence). In nucleotides, the CDR3 is TGTGCCAGCAGTAGGAGACTAGCGGCAGACAATGAGCAGTTCTTC. It translates to CASSRRLAADNEQFF.

The rearrangement uses TRBV4-3 and TRBJ2-3, with 8 bases identical to TRBD2. CDR3 size: 13 residues. Trimming at V came to 4 bases and at J to 11 bases, leaving 8 bases not matched to a gene. Per germline, CDR1 LGHNA and CDR2 YSLEER. For the CDR3, the DNA is TGCGCCAGCAGCCTAAAGACTAGCGACGGGCAGTATTTT. Protein product: CASSLKTSDGQYF.

This sequence joins TRBV14 and TRBJ2-7; no firm D call. The CDR3 covers 15 residues. The germline CDR1 and CDR2 sequences are SGHDN and FVKESK. The V and J ends lost 1 base and 5 bases respectively, with 15 bases between them. CDR3 sequence: CASSQVEVVRDEQYF. CDR3 in DNA: TGTGCCAGCAGCCAAGTGGAAGTGGTACGGGACGAGCAGTACTTC. The whole variable domain, filled in from reference TRBV14 and TRBJ2-7, reads EAGVTQFPSHSVIEKGQTVTLRCDPISGHDNLYWYRRVMGKEIKFLLHFVKESKQDESGMPNNRFLAERTGGTYSTLKVQPAELEDSGVYFCASSQVEVVRDEQYFGPGTRLTVT.